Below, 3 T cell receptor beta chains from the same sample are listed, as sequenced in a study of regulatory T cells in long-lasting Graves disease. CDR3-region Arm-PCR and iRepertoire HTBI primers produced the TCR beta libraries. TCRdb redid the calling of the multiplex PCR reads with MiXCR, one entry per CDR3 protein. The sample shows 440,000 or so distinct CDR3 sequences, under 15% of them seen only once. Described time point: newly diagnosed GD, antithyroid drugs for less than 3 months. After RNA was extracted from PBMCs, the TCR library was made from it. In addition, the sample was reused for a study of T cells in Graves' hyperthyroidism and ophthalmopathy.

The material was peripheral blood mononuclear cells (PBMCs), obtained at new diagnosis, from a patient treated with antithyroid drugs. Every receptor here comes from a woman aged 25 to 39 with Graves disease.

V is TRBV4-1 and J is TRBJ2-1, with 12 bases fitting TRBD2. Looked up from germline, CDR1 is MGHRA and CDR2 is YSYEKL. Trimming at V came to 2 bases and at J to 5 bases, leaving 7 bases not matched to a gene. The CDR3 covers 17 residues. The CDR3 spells CASSQLLTSGRNNEQFF. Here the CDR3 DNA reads TGCGCCAGCAGCCAACTTCTCACTAGCGGGAGGAACAATGAGCAGTTCTTC.

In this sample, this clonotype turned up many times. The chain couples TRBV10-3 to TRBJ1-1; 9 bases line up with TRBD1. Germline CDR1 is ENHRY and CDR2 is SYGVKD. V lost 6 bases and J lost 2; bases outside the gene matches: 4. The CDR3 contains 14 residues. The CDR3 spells CAISADRGNTEAFF. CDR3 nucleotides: TGTGCCATCAGCGCGGACAGGGGAAACACTGAAGCTTTCTTT.

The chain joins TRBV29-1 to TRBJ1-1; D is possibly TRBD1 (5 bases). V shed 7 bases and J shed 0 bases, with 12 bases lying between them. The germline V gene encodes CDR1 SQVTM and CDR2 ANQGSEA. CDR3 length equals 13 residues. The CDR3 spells CSAMTELNTEAFF. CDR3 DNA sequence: TGCAGCGCAATGACAGAACTGAACACTGAAGCTTTCTTT.